A selection of T cell receptor beta chains follows, all from one sample in a study of blood T cell repertoires in COVID-19. The data were produced by immunoSEQ multiplex PCR, yet TCRdb's version contains in-frame clones alone and is incomplete. This table holds 180,000 or so clones, 88% found once. Specimen: peripheral blood. The receptors here all came from a woman aged 25 to 39 with acute or convalescent COVID-19. Each CDR3 is given with its conserved first and last residue. Fields, in order: D gene, clone size, J gene, V gene, CDR3 protein, CDR3 DNA. A D gene is named only where the DNA matches it firmly. Expanded clones get a size class; other rows say once, few or many, or leave the size out.

NA | NA | TRBJ1-1 | TRBV6-1 | CASSEAVGLGDTEAFF | TGTGCCAGCAGTGAAGCGGTGGGGCTTGGTGACACTGAAGCTTTCTTT
NA | NA | TRBJ2-7 | TRBV6-5 | CASRQVIEQYF | TGTGCCAGCAGACAAGTCATCGAGCAGTACTTC
NA | NA | TRBJ2-7 | TRBV28 | CASSLSGAYEQYF | TGTGCCAGCAGTTTGTCAGGGGCCTACGAGCAGTACTTC
NA | NA | TRBJ2-3 | TRBV3-1/TRBV3-2 | CASSAMDSGLCFTDTQYF | TGTGCCAGCAGCGCAATGGATTCCGGACTGTGTTTTACAGATACGCAGTATTTT
TRBD2 | NA | TRBJ2-3 | TRBV27 | CASSPTSGDTDTQYF | TGTGCCAGCAGCCCGACTAGCGGAGACACAGATACGCAGTATTTT
NA | NA | TRBJ1-5 | TRBV6-2/TRBV6-3 | CASSEGNQPQHF | TGTGCCAGCAGTGAGGGAAATCAGCCCCAGCATTTT
TRBD2 | few | TRBJ2-1 | TRBV27 | CASSRPGTILGGEQFF | TGTGCCAGCAGTCGACCCGGGACTATTCTTGGCGGTGAGCAGTTCTTC
TRBD2 | NA | TRBJ2-1 | TRBV30 | CAWSKRLAGAEGSEQFF | TGTGCCTGGAGTAAACGACTAGCGGGCGCCGAGGGGTCTGAGCAGTTCTTC
NA | NA | TRBJ2-6 | TRBV19 | CASLGRPGANVLTF | TGTGCCAGCCTTGGGCGTCCTGGGGCCAACGTCCTGACTTTC
NA | NA | TRBJ2-1 | TRBV4-1 | CASSQGSHRDPYEQFF | TGCGCCAGCAGCCAAGGTTCCCACAGGGACCCCTATGAGCAGTTCTTC
NA | NA | TRBJ2-1 | TRBV29-1 | CSVVVGAAGGRGNEQFF | TGCAGCGTTGTAGTAGGTGCTGCAGGTGGCAGGGGAAATGAGCAGTTCTTC
NA | NA | TRBJ2-3 | TRBV29-1 | CSVGGQPDTQYF | TGCAGCGTTGGCGGACAGCCAGATACGCAGTATTTT
NA | NA | TRBJ1-5 | TRBV4-1 | CASSQTSGQPQHF | TGCGCCAGCAGCCAAACGTCAGGTCAGCCCCAGCATTTT
TRBD2 | NA | TRBJ2-1 | TRBV13 | CASSFPLAGGLF | TGTGCCAGCAGCTTCCCCCTAGCGGGAGGACTCTTC
NA | NA | TRBJ2-5 | TRBV4-1 | CASSKLWGETQYF | TGCGCCAGCAGCAAACTGTGGGGCGAGACCCAGTACTTC
TRBD1 | NA | TRBJ1-4 | TRBV4-2 | CASSQARGQGWEKLFF | TGTGCCAGCAGCCAAGCCAGAGGACAGGGGTGGGAAAAACTGTTTTTT
NA | NA | TRBJ2-1 | TRBV15 | CATSRDKESYNEQFF | TGTGCCACCAGCAGAGATAAGGAGTCCTACAATGAGCAGTTCTTC
TRBD1 | NA | TRBJ2-7 | TRBV6-4 | CASSDGQGGCF | TGTGCCAGCAGCGATGGACAGGGCGGGTGCTTC
NA | NA | TRBJ1-6 | TRBV11-2 | CASSQSRADNSPLHF | TGTGCCAGCAGCCAATCGAGGGCCGATAATTCACCCCTCCACTTT
TRBD2 | NA | TRBJ2-6 | TRBV19 | CASRGLVSGANVLTF | TGTGCCAGTAGGGGACTAGTTTCTGGGGCCAACGTCCTGACTTTC
TRBD1 | NA | TRBJ2-3 | TRBV30 | CASTGDRTDTQYF | TGTGCCTCGACAGGGGATCGGACAGATACGCAGTATTTT
NA | NA | TRBJ2-7 | TRBV2 | CASPPERNSYEQYF | TGTGCCAGCCCTCCGGAGCGAAACTCCTACGAGCAGTACTTC
TRBD2 | NA | TRBJ2-1 | TRBV7-9 | CASSSSGRADSYNEQFF | TGTGCCAGCAGCTCAAGCGGGAGGGCCGATTCCTACAATGAGCAGTTCTTC
TRBD1 | NA | TRBJ1-1 | TRBV3-1/TRBV3-2 | CASSQGRDRGEAFF | TGTGCCAGCAGCCAGGGCCGGGACAGGGGCGAAGCTTTCTTT
NA | NA | TRBJ1-5 | TRBV6-1 | CASRGGNQPQHF | TGTGCCAGCCGCGGGGGCAATCAGCCCCAGCATTTT